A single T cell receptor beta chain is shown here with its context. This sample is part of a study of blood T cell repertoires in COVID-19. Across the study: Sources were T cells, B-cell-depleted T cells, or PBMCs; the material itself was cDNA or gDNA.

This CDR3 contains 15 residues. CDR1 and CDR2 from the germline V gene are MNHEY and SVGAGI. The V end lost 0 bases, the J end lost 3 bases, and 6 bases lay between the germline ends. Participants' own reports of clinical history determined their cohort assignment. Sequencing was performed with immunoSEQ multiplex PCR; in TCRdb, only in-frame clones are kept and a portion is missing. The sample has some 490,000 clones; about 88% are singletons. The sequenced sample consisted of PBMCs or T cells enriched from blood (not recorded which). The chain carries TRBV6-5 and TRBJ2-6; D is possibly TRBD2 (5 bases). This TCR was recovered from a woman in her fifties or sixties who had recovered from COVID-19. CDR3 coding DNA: TGTGCCAGCAGTTACTCGGCGGGTGGGGCCAACGTCCTGACTTTC. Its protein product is CASSYSAGGANVLTF.